This is a list of T cell receptor beta chains from one sample in a study of blood T cell repertoires in COVID-19. Using immunoSEQ multiplex PCR, the repertoire was profiled, and TCRdb retains in-frame clones only, with some absent. The profile shows 200,000 to 300,000 clones, approximately 88% of them singletons. Sequencing used peripheral blood. The receptor source for this set is a woman aged 25 to 39 with COVID-19, enrolled during active disease. The CDR3 runs from the conserved cysteine through the conserved F or W. Fields, in order: J gene, clone size, D gene, CDR3 length, V gene, CDR3 DNA, CDR3 protein. The D gene is left open where the match is weak. Some rows have no size entry. The others give once, few or many, or a class for an expanded clone.

TRBJ2-1	few	.	15	TRBV11-3	TGTGCCAGCAGCTTAGGACTAACAAGAAACAATGAGCAGTTCTTC	CASSLGLTRNNEQFF
TRBJ2-3	.	TRBD2	15	TRBV6-5	TGTGCCAGCAGTTACAAGGGAGGGCGCACAGATACGCAGTATTTT	CASSYKGGRTDTQYF
TRBJ1-2	.	.	16	TRBV3-1/TRBV3-2	TGTGCCAGCAGCCAAGGACCCCGGGGGATCCCCTATGGCTACACCTTC	CASSQGPRGIPYGYTF
TRBJ2-3	.	TRBD2	15	TRBV11-3	TGTGCCAGCAGCATTACCAGCGGGAGGACAGATACGCAGTATTTT	CASSITSGRTDTQYF
TRBJ2-3	.	.	13	TRBV5-1	TGCGCCAGCAGCTCCCGGGACTCCATTACGCAGTATTTT	CASSSRDSITQYF
TRBJ1-3	.	.	18	TRBV7-8	TGTGCCAGCAGCTTAGGACCCTTTACAGTGAGCTCTGGAAACACCATATATTTT	CASSLGPFTVSSGNTIYF
TRBJ1-5	.	.	15	TRBV7-2	TGTGCCAGCAGCGAGGACAGTTTTAGCAATCAGCCCCAGCATTTT	CASSEDSFSNQPQHF
TRBJ2-5	.	.	13	TRBV19	TGTGCCACCCGCCAGGTAGCGAGAGAGACCCAGTACTTC	CATRQVARETQYF
TRBJ2-3	few	TRBD2	15	TRBV9	TGTGCCAGCAGCGCGCGGGACTATTACACAGATACGCAGTATTTT	CASSARDYYTDTQYF
TRBJ2-7	.	.	14	TRBV5-1	TGCGCCAGCAGCCTACGGACAGACTCCTACGAGCAGTACTTC	CASSLRTDSYEQYF
TRBJ2-1	.	TRBD1	13	TRBV5-4	TGTGCCAGCAGCAGGGACAGCTACAATGAGCAGTTCTTC	CASSRDSYNEQFF
TRBJ2-3	.	TRBD1	15	TRBV6-1	TGTGCCAGCAGTGACAGACAGGGTGCCACAGATACGCAGTATTTT	CASSDRQGATDTQYF
TRBJ1-1	.	.	14	TRBV11-3	TGTGCCAGCAGCTTCGGGGAGGTATACACTGAAGCTTTCTTT	CASSFGEVYTEAFF
TRBJ2-7	.	.	19	TRBV7-2	TGTGCCAGCAGCTCTTTGGTCCCTACGGTTATAACTGATTACTACGAGCAGTACTTC	CASSSLVPTVITDYYEQYF
TRBJ2-5	.	.	14	TRBV9	TGTGCCAGCAGCGTAGGTGGTAGCGGAGAGACCCAGTACTTC	CASSVGGSGETQYF
TRBJ2-2	.	TRBD2	17	TRBV7-2	TGTGCCAGCAGCTCCCCCCCGGGGGGGTCCAACACCGGGGAGCTGTTTTTT	CASSSPPGGSNTGELFF
TRBJ1-5	.	TRBD1	15	TRBV11-2	TGTGCCAGCAGCTTAGGGGGGACAGGGAGTCAGCCCCAGCATTTT	CASSLGGTGSQPQHF
TRBJ2-2	.	TRBD2	16	TRBV11-2	TGTGCCAGCAGCCGACTAGCGGGGGTCATCACCGGGGAGCTGTTTTTT	CASSRLAGVITGELFF
TRBJ2-2	.	.	14	TRBV6-5	TGTGCCAGCACTGGGACAAGGGCGTACGGGGAGCTGTTTTTT	CASTGTRAYGELFF
TRBJ2-1	.	TRBD2	16	TRBV7-2	TGTGCCAGCAGCTCACTTCGCGGGAGGTCATACAATGAGCAGTTCTTC	CASSSLRGRSYNEQFF
TRBJ2-1	.	.	13	TRBV12-3/TRBV12-4	TGTGCCAGCAGTTTAGTGCCAGGAAATGAGCAGTTCTTC	CASSLVPGNEQFF
TRBJ2-7	.	.	14	TRBV28	TGTGCCAGCAGGATCACCGGGACACCCTACGAGCAGTACTTC	CASRITGTPYEQYF
TRBJ1-5	.	TRBD1	14	TRBV27	TGTGCCAGCAGTTCGGGACAGGGCGATCAGCCCCAGCATTTT	CASSSGQGDQPQHF
TRBJ2-6	.	.	17	TRBV30	TGTGCCTGGAGAAGACAGGTATATCGCTCTGGGGCCAACGTCCTGACTTTC	CAWRRQVYRSGANVLTF
TRBJ2-3	.	TRBD2	16	TRBV10-3	TGTGCCATCCGGGGGGCCCTTACTAGCGGAAAAGATACGCAGTATTTT	CAIRGALTSGKDTQYF
TRBJ2-1	once	TRBD2	15	TRBV10-1	TGCGCCAGCAGTTTCAGCGGGGGGGCCCACAATGAGCAGTTCTTC	CASSFSGGAHNEQFF
TRBJ2-3	.	TRBD2	16	TRBV6-2/TRBV6-3	TGTGCCAGCAGCCTACTAGCGGGAGCACAGGGAGATACGCAGTATTTT	CASSLLAGAQGDTQYF
TRBJ1-1	.	.	13	TRBV29-1	TGCAGCGCATGGGACACACTGAACACTGAAGCTTTCTTT	CSAWDTLNTEAFF
TRBJ1-1	.	TRBD1	16	TRBV19	TGTGCCAGTAGCAAGGGACAGGCCCCACTGAACACTGAAGCTTTCTTT	CASSKGQAPLNTEAFF
TRBJ2-7	.	TRBD2	11	TRBV7-2	TGTGCCAGCAGTACGCGGGGGGACCAGTACTTC	CASSTRGDQYF
TRBJ1-1	.	.	12	TRBV6-2/TRBV6-3	TGTGCCAGCAGTTACCCATTCGAGGTTGCTTTCTTT	CASSYPFEVAFF
TRBJ1-1	.	TRBD1	15	TRBV5-8	TGTGCCAGCAGCGCCAAAACAGGGGTGGAGACTGAAGCTTTCTTT	CASSAKTGVETEAFF
TRBJ1-1	.	.	14	TRBV11-1	TGTGCCAGCAGCTTAACGGGGGGCTGGACTGAAGCTTTCTTT	CASSLTGGWTEAFF
TRBJ2-5	.	.	14	TRBV20-1	TGCAGTGCTAGTGACTTACGGGGCCAAGAGACCCAGTACTTC	CSASDLRGQETQYF
TRBJ1-2	.	TRBD1	17	TRBV5-1	TGCGCCAGCAGCTTGGAGGCCGGGACAGGGGGCAGCTATGGCTACACCTTC	CASSLEAGTGGSYGYTF
TRBJ1-1	.	.	13	TRBV24-1	TGTGCCACCAGTGATCCCCAAACAGGGTTAGCTTTCTTT	CATSDPQTGLAFF
TRBJ1-6	.	.	12	TRBV6-1	TGTGCCAGCAGTGAGAGGTATTCACCCCTCCACTTT	CASSERYSPLHF
TRBJ2-7	.	.	13	TRBV5-1	TGCGCCAGCAGTTACAGGGTCGCCTACGAGCAGTACTTC	CASSYRVAYEQYF
TRBJ2-2	few	TRBD1	15	TRBV10-3	TGTGCCATCAGAGGACAGGGTTTAGGGACCGGGGAGCTGTTTTTT	CAIRGQGLGTGELFF
TRBJ1-2	once	.	16	TRBV5-4	TGTGCCAGCAGCTTAAACGACATGGCCCGGTACTATGGCTACACCTTC	CASSLNDMARYYGYTF
TRBJ2-7	.	TRBD1	15	TRBV10-3	TGTGCCATCAGTGAGTACGGGACAGGGGCCTACGAGCAGTACTTC	CAISEYGTGAYEQYF
TRBJ2-3	.	TRBD2	16	TRBV5-1	TGCGCCAGCAGCTTTAGACTAGCGGAAGTCACAGATACGCAGTATTTT	CASSFRLAEVTDTQYF
TRBJ2-3	.	TRBD1	15	TRBV3-1/TRBV3-2	TGTGCCAGCAGCCGACGGACAGGAGGCCCAGATACGCAGTATTTT	CASSRRTGGPDTQYF
TRBJ1-1	.	.	16	TRBV6-5	TGTGCCAGCAGTTCCCGGCAACAGGCTGGGAACACTGAAGCTTTCTTT	CASSSRQQAGNTEAFF
TRBJ2-1	.	TRBD2	15	TRBV19	TGTGCCAGTAGGATTAGCGGGGGCTCCTACAATGAGCAGTTCTTC	CASRISGGSYNEQFF
TRBJ2-1	.	.	16	TRBV9	TGTGCCAGCAGCGACGCGGCGATCGGCCCCTACAATGAGCAGTTCTTC	CASSDAAIGPYNEQFF
TRBJ2-7	.	.	14	TRBV28	TGTGCCAGCAGTTTATCTCTGGCCCCCTACGAGCAGTACTTC	CASSLSLAPYEQYF
TRBJ2-1	.	TRBD2	14	TRBV19	TGTGCCAGTAGTCGGCGGGGGGGCTACAATGAGCAGTTCTTC	CASSRRGGYNEQFF
TRBJ1-1	.	.	13	TRBV14	TGTGCCAGCAGCCAAGATTTGTCGGGGGGAGCTTTCTTT	CASSQDLSGGAFF
TRBJ2-3	.	.	13	TRBV19	TGTGCCAGTTGCCTCACAAGCACAGATACGCAGTATTTT	CASCLTSTDTQYF
TRBJ2-1	once	TRBD2	15	TRBV28	TGTGCCAGCAGTTTGAGTGCTAGCGGGGGTGCAGAGCAGTTCTTC	CASSLSASGGAEQFF
TRBJ2-1	once	.	14	TRBV7-2	TGTGCCAGCAGCCCCGGGATAGCGCTAAATGAGCAGTTCTTC	CASSPGIALNEQFF
TRBJ2-7	.	TRBD1	14	TRBV7-9	TGTGCCAGCAGATCCGACAGGGCCGTTGGCGAGCAGTACTTC	CASRSDRAVGEQYF
TRBJ2-6	.	.	13	TRBV27	TGTGCCAGCAGGAGCTCTGGGGCCAACGTCCTGACTTTC	CASRSSGANVLTF
TRBJ2-3	.	.	14	TRBV9	TGTGCCAGCAGCGGCAGGGTCGGGACAGATACGCAGTATTTT	CASSGRVGTDTQYF
TRBJ2-7	once	TRBD1	16	TRBV5-1	TGCGCCAGCAGCTCTGACAGGGTATCGGGCTCCTACGAGCAGTACTTC	CASSSDRVSGSYEQYF